Presented here are 3 T cell receptor beta chains from one specimen sequenced in a study of CD8 T cell repertoires and HIV-1 epitope variants. The antigens these receptors bind are not known. Some clones are missing from TCRdb's copy, which holds only in-frame ones; the method was immunoSEQ multiplex PCR. Altogether about 4,800 clones are present, around 74% being singletons, with the ten largest covering more than 40%. Sequenced sample: cultured CD8+ T cells derived from PBMCs. Receptor source: a male donor with HIV.

This clone has more than one count but fewer than ten. The chain links TRBV4-3 to TRBJ2-7; D gene uncertain. CDR1 is LGHNA and CDR2 is YSLEER in the germline V gene. V was cut by 0 bases and J by 3 bases, with 3 bases left in between. There are 12 residues in the CDR3. The CDR3 bases are TGCGCCAGCAGCCAAGATCGCTACGAGCAGTACTTC. Its translation is CASSQDRYEQYF.

This clone was counted between two and nine times. CDR3 residues: CASSETSGDQDEQFF. The CDR3, as DNA: TGTGCCAGCAGTGAAACTAGCGGGGACCAGGATGAGCAGTTCTTC. The rearrangement links TRBV6-4 to TRBJ2-1; 10 bases map to TRBD2. The V gene end was trimmed by 3 bases and the J gene end by 8 bases; junction bases not matched to a gene: 7. Germline assignment: CDR1 MRHNA and CDR2 SNTAGT. This CDR3 region has 15 residues.

CDR3 nucleotides: TGCGCCAGCAGCCATGGACGCACAGATACGCAGTATTTT. As protein: CASSHGRTDTQYF. V usage is TRBV4-1 and J usage is TRBJ2-3; D gene ambiguous. Germline V lookup: CDR1 MGHRA, CDR2 YSYEKL. This CDR3 is built from 13 residues. V was cut by 3 bases and J by 1 base, with 5 bases left in between.